These 17 T cell receptor beta chains were sequenced from one sample in a study of T cells in localized non-small cell lung cancer. Clones were sequenced by immunoSEQ multiplex PCR, and TCRdb holds only the in-frame ones, with some missing. The sample contains about 78,000 clones, 84% of which appear only once. The sequences come from peripheral blood, collected before any cancer treatment. Receptors originate from a man aged 35 to 70 with stage I lung adenocarcinoma.

The CDR3, as DNA: TGCGCCAGTTATCCCATGGCGGGGGGCGACTATGGCTACACCTTC. Its protein is CASYPMAGGDYGYTF. The chain uses TRBV5-1 and TRBJ1-2; possibly TRBD1 for D (6 bases). V was cut by 8 bases and J by 3 bases, with 20 bases left in between. The CDR3 is 15 residues long. Per germline, CDR1 SGHRS and CDR2 YFSETQ.

The gene calls are TRBV7-3 and TRBJ2-3; TRBD1 is a possible D gene (6 bases). The V gene lost 5 bases and the J gene lost 3 bases, with 12 bases spanning the gap. The CDR3 consists of 14 residues. The germline V gene encodes CDR1 SGHTA and CDR2 FQGTGA. CDR3 DNA sequence: TGTGCCAGCAGCACTTGGACAGTAACAGATACGCAGTATTTT. Protein: CASSTWTVTDTQYF.

This sequence joins TRBV5-1 and TRBJ2-7, with 10 bases lining up with TRBD2. Losses at the gene ends were 2 bases for V and 2 bases for J; bases not matched to a gene: 7. The CDR3 loop spans 16 amino acids. Germline CDR1 is SGHRS and CDR2 is YFSETQ. As DNA, the CDR3 is TGCGCCAGCAGCTTACGGACTAGCGGCTTAACCTACGAGCAGTACTTC. It translates to CASSLRTSGLTYEQYF.

This clone came up a few times. The chain joins TRBV30 to TRBJ2-5; maybe TRBD1 (6 bases). The germline CDR1 and CDR2 sequences are GTSNPN and SVGIG (reference sequence). There are 13 residues in the CDR3. V was shortened by 0 bases and J by 10 bases, with 15 bases between the two germline ends. This CDR3 reads CAWSVTGGQDQYF. In DNA form, the CDR3 reads TGTGCCTGGAGTGTTACTGGGGGCCAGGACCAGTACTTC.

The sample holds one count of this clone. The CDR3 sequence: CASSPVAGGSGVEQYF. In DNA, the CDR3 is TGTGCCAGCAGCCCCGTGGCCGGGGGTAGCGGGGTTGAGCAGTACTTC. The V call is TRBV7-2, the J call TRBJ2-7; 8 bases agree with TRBD2. The germline V gene encodes CDR1 SGHTA and CDR2 FQGNSA. V dropped 5 bases and J dropped 7; count of bases not matched to a gene: 16. The CDR3 loop spans 16 amino acids.

A single count supports this clone. This chain joins TRBV7-2 and TRBJ2-3; TRBD1 matches at 8 bases. This CDR3 spans 15 amino acids. CDR1 SGHTA and CDR2 FQGNSA come from the germline V gene. Trimming at V came to 5 bases and at J to 9 bases, leaving 13 bases not matched to a gene. The CDR3 here is CASSHGRDRTQTQYF. The CDR3 bases are TGTGCCAGCAGCCACGGCCGGGACAGGACGCAAACGCAGTATTTT. Full variable domain (outside the CDR3, taken from reference TRBV7-2 and TRBJ2-3): GAGVSQSPSNKVTEKGKDVELRCDPISGHTALYWYRQSLGQGLEFLIYFQGNSAPDKSGLPSDRFSAERTGGSVSTLTIQRTQQEDSAVYLCASSHGRDRTQTQYFGPGTRLTVL.

In DNA, the CDR3 is TGTGCCAGCAGTGATTTAAGGGCAGGGGGTGGCGGCTACACCTTC. It codes for CASSDLRAGGGGYTF. The rearrangement links TRBV6-1 to TRBJ1-2; 7 bases are shared with TRBD1. V shed 3 bases and J 8 bases; nucleotides not matched to a gene: 12. From germline, CDR1 is MNHNS and CDR2 SASEGT. The CDR3 runs 15 residues.

The rearrangement links TRBV12-1 to TRBJ2-7. TRBV12-1 is deemed a pseudogene. This CDR3 contains 12 residues. For the CDR3, the DNA is TGTGCCAGCAGCTTGATTCGCTACGAGCAGTACTTC. It is translated as CASSLIRYEQYF.

The V and J genes are TRBV5-4 and TRBJ2-2; no clear D gene. The length of the CDR3 is 16 residues. The V gene's germline CDR1 is SGHNT and CDR2 YYREEE (reference sequence). V lost 4 bases, J lost 4 bases, and 17 bases lay in between. This CDR3 reads CASSPPVGFGTGELFF. The CDR3 coding sequence is TGTGCCAGCAGCCCCCCCGTGGGGTTTGGCACCGGGGAGCTGTTTTTT.

V usage is TRBV25-1 and J usage is TRBJ2-3; D possibly corresponds to TRBD1 (6 bases). V dropped 6 bases and J dropped 5 bases, with 15 bases sitting between them. Germline CDR1 is MGHDK and CDR2 is SYGVNS. The length of the CDR3 is 14 residues. In nucleotides, the CDR3 is TGTGCCAGCAGAGGTAGGGGGTTTGGAGATACGCAGTATTTT. This sequence encodes CASRGRGFGDTQYF.

In this sample, this clone turned up once. The chain employs TRBV19 and TRBJ1-1; 9 positions match TRBD1. This CDR3 comprises 13 residues. V was pared by 10 bases and J by 4 bases, with 7 bases of the junction left unmatched. Germline values: CDR1 LNHDA, CDR2 SQIVND (reference sequence). The CDR3 reads CATQRTGVTEAFF. The CDR3 nucleotides read TGTGCCACCCAAAGGACAGGGGTCACTGAAGCTTTCTTT.

Of note for this clone: The sample contains more than one DNA sequence encoding this CDR3. This rearrangement joins TRBV4-1 to TRBJ2-1, with 7 bases identical to TRBD2. In germline, CDR1 is MGHRA, CDR2 YSYEKL. The length of the CDR3 is 15 residues. J lost 2 bases, V lost 2 bases, and 3 bases had no gene match. The CDR3 DNA is TGCGCCAGCAGCCAATCAAGCGGGGCCTACAATGAGCAGTTCTTC. Amino acids: CASSQSSGAYNEQFF.

The chain employs TRBV6-1 and TRBJ2-6; 9 bases map to TRBD1. CDR1 is MNHNS and CDR2 is SASEGT in the germline V gene. V trimming: 4 bases; J trimming: 0 bases; junction bases outside the gene matches: 10. The CDR3 extends over 19 amino acids. The DNA for the CDR3 is TGTGCCAGCAGTGTAAAAACAGGGGGCGTTAGCTCTGGGGCCAACGTCCTGACTTTC. This encodes CASSVKTGGVSSGANVLTF.

This clone turned up a few times. The CDR3 loop is CSVDQGMNTEAFF. CDR3 coding DNA: TGCAGCGTTGATCAGGGGATGAACACTGAAGCTTTCTTT. This sequence joins TRBV29-1 and TRBJ1-1; a possible D gene is TRBD1 (6 bases). CDR1 is SQVTM and CDR2 is ANQGSEA in the germline V gene. The CDR3 contains 13 residues. Trimming removed 3 bases from V and 0 bases from J, with 8 bases in between.

The rearrangement joins TRBV6-5 to TRBJ1-2; D might be TRBD1 (6 bases). The CDR3 is made up of 14 amino acids. Germline CDR1 reads MNHEY; CDR2 reads SVGAGI. Trimming shortened V by 7 bases and J by 6 bases, and 18 bases separated the two germline ends. For the CDR3, the DNA is TGTGCCAGCACGCAACCCAGGGGCAGAAATGGCTACACCTTC. Residues: CASTQPRGRNGYTF.

The table lists this clone with a few counts. The chain combines TRBV7-9 with TRBJ2-1; 7 bases are a match to TRBD2. Germline values: CDR1 SEHNR, CDR2 FQNEAQ (reference sequence). CDR3 length equals 15 residues. Germline trimming cut 5 bases from V and 6 bases from J; bases unmatched to any gene: 10. CDR3 protein: CASSPTGLVGNEQFF. The CDR3 DNA reads TGTGCCAGCAGCCCAACAGGACTAGTAGGCAATGAGCAGTTCTTC.

This chain uses TRBV4-3 with TRBJ1-3, with D perhaps TRBD1 (5 bases). V lost 1 base, J lost 1 base, and 8 bases lay in between. The CDR3 consists of 15 residues. Per the germline V gene, CDR1 is LGHNA and CDR2 is YSLEER. DNA for the CDR3: TGCGCCAGCAGCCAAGTTCAGGGTTCTGGAAACACCATATATTTT. Its protein is CASSQVQGSGNTIYF.